This T cell receptor beta chain was sequenced during a study of beta chain features in type 1 diabetes (dated by TCRdb to 2016 to 2019). Regarding the study in general: Patients and healthy donors did not differ in mean age, gender distribution, total cell number or subset yield. The study compared the TCRB repertoires of sorted circulating CD4+ T cell subsets in recently diagnosed type 1 diabetes patients with those in matched healthy donors. Regulatory and stem cell-like memory subsets were obtained from only 8 patients and about eight healthy donors, while naive and central memory subsets were obtained from all 30 or so donors. Across all samples, 90 million to 130 million sorted cells were examined, and cell number per subset correlated strongly with RNA yield.

In this sample, this clone turned up a few times. It has no known antigen specificity. Base-call qualities are not available, and no considerably larger clone is one nucleotide away. The CDR3 holds 13 amino acids from the cysteine to the phenylalanine. The CDR3 DNA has 39 bases and is translated from base 1. The V and J ends are trimmed by 2 bases and 8 bases, leaving 9 bases between them. The germline V gene gives CDR1 as KGHSH and CDR2 as LQKENI. Each donor gave one peripheral blood draw, averaging approximately 120 mL, which was collected into heparinised tubes. Using a panel that included CD45RO, CCR7, CD25, CD127, CD95 and CD27, naive, central memory, regulatory and stem cell-like memory CD4+ T cells were sorted on a BD FACSAria II. Every sorted population had a purity above 98%. PBMCs were separated immediately by Lymphoprep density gradient centrifugation and were stained directly, without being cultured. So that batch effects would be minimized, each experiment stained and sorted samples in pairs, pairing one healthy donor with one patient.

What the authors observed across the whole study: Shorter templates might have been favored by PCR, but patient and control samples were amplified and corrected together, so both groups would have been affected equally by any skew. Because cDNA was sequenced instead of genomic DNA, highly expressing activated cells could be over-represented, though the groups showed no difference in activation or CD3 levels. Patients with type 1 diabetes made fewer insertions and deleted more nucleotides at VDJ recombination sites, implying thymic rearrangement abnormalities. Naive, central memory and regulatory TCRB repertoires appeared to be more similar among patients than among healthy donors. In all four CD4+ subsets, TCRB CDR3 length was moderately but significantly shorter in type 1 diabetes patients. Only small numbers of individuals were included in the HLA sub-analyses, which left unresolved whether HLA type had any influence on TCRB rearrangement.

The entire amount of isolated RNA was reverse transcribed using the High Capacity cDNA Reverse Transcription Kit, so the sequenced TCRB transcripts were expressed ones. Naive, central memory and regulatory T cell samples underwent deep immunoSEQ sequencing, averaging roughly 3.5 million total reads per sample. After sorted cells were lysed in RLT buffer, RNA was extracted with DNase-treated RNeasy Micro or Mini kits, with the choice depending on cell number. Each cell subset was processed separately to prevent cross-contamination, with patient and healthy donor samples processed together. TCRB sequences were amplified from cDNA with the immunoSEQ multiplex PCR, producing 87-bp fragments spanning the CDR3 region. Sequencing of the amplicons was performed on the Illumina HiSeq platform. The study's processing was this. PCR bias was computationally corrected using synthetic template baselines, reads within Hamming distance 2 were collapsed, and singletons that could not be merged were discarded. Reads were aligned to IMGT to assign V, D and J genes, CDR3 length, and insertions or deletions at six rearrangement sites. Within each subset, clonotype counts were normalized to the number of sorted cells before true diversity and Gini coefficients were calculated with the tcR R package. Repertoire sharing was quantified using the overlap coefficient calculated on TCRB nucleotide sequences. As a proxy for the pre-selection repertoire, out-of-frame TCRB sequences from naive cells were analyzed. TCRdb re-hosts the immuneACCESS table, in-frame sequences only. Its copies lack some clones; in the studies checked, an unresolved V gene accounts for under half of them, and the cause for the rest is not known. D and trimming were read from the DNA, whereas the V and J calls and clone size are those reported in that table. In this sample the table shows around 600,000 clones, around 12% of which occur a single time. 0.095% to 0.15% of the sample goes to the ten largest clones.

Sequenced: naive CD4+ T cells from blood. The intended sense of this specimen's cell subset or site label: true naive CD4+ T cells. The receptor was derived from a man aged 25-45 years with type 1 diabetes. Recombination joined TRBV18 with TRBJ1-4; the D segment cannot be called with confidence. The sequenced DNA is TGTGCCAGCTCACCAGGGGTACTGGAAAAACTGTTTTTT. Translated, it reads CASSPGVLEKLFF.